One and the same sample provided the 19 T cell receptor beta chains below, sequenced in a study of cytomegalovirus exposure and HLA in healthy donors. PCR amplification relied on 60 Vbeta primers (plus 13 Jbeta primers). The data were produced by immunoSEQ multiplex PCR, yet TCRdb's version contains in-frame clones alone and is incomplete. The sample's table shows around 65,000 clones. The sequenced sample consisted of PBMCs. These receptors all stem from a boy younger than 18 in good health and CMV-seronegative.

V and J are TRBV9 and TRBJ2-2, with D uncertain. Germline V gene sequence: CDR1 SGDLS, CDR2 YYNGEE. V gave up 0 bases and J gave up 0 bases, with 6 bases separating them. The CDR3 has 15 residues. The CDR3 DNA reads as TGTGCCAGCAGCGTAGATGCGGCGAACACCGGGGAGCTGTTTTTT. This gives the protein CASSVDAANTGELFF.

The CDR3 reads CASSTPGQGLPPFSNQPQHF. The CDR3, as DNA: TGTGCCAGCAGCACACCCGGACAGGGCCTTCCCCCTTTCAGCAATCAGCCCCAGCATTTT. V is TRBV2 and J is TRBJ1-5, with 8 nucleotides matching TRBD1. Germline values: CDR1 SNHLY, CDR2 FYNNEI. The J segment lost 1 base and the V segment lost 6 bases, leaving 20 bases of the junction unmatched. The length of the CDR3 is 20 residues.

The chain employs TRBV30 and TRBJ2-1, with 11 bases that match TRBD1. This CDR3 has 13 residues. Losses at the gene ends were 5 bases for V and 4 bases for J; bases not matched to a gene: 1. Germline CDR1 GTSNPN, CDR2 SVGIG (reference sequence). CDR3 sequence: CAWGTGGYNEQFF. CDR3 nucleotides: TGTGCCTGGGGGACAGGGGGATACAATGAGCAGTTCTTC.

This sequence joins TRBV25-1 and TRBJ2-7; no definite D call. The CDR3 totals 11 residues. The germline V gene has CDR1 MGHDK and CDR2 SYGVNS. V lost 6 bases, J lost 2 bases, and 5 bases lay in between. In DNA form, the CDR3 reads TGTGCCAGCAGCCTTGCCTACGAGCAGTACTTC. Residues: CASSLAYEQYF.

The chain combines TRBV4-3 with TRBJ2-7; D is possibly TRBD2 (5 bases). Germline loops: CDR1 LGHNA, CDR2 YSLEER. Trimming removed 1 base from V and 5 bases from J, with 9 bases in between. There are 13 residues in the CDR3. The CDR3 DNA reads as TGCGCCAGCAGCCAAGGGATCGGGAACGAGCAGTACTTC. This encodes CASSQGIGNEQYF.

The chain recombines TRBV7-8 with TRBJ2-1; D perhaps matches TRBD2 (6 bases). The CDR3 runs 17 residues. CDR1 is SGHVS and CDR2 is FQNEAQ in the germline V gene. V shed 3 bases and J shed 0 bases, with 15 bases lying between them. CDR3 sequence: CASSFTVSGSSYNEQFF. The CDR3 DNA sequence: TGTGCCAGCAGCTTCACGGTTAGCGGTAGCTCCTACAATGAGCAGTTCTTC.

The rearrangement joins TRBV5-1 to TRBJ2-1; TRBD1 aligns across 8 bases. The CDR3 has 16 residues. Germline CDR1 and CDR2: SGHRS and YFSETQ. V shed 4 bases, J shed 0 bases, and the junction held 6 bases outside the gene matches. This chain's CDR3 is CASSPGGISSYNEQFF. The CDR3, as DNA: TGCGCCAGCAGCCCAGGGGGCATAAGCTCCTACAATGAGCAGTTCTTC. Filled out from reference TRBV5-1 and TRBJ2-1, the complete variable domain reads KAGVTQTPRYLIKTRGQQVTLSCSPISGHRSVSWYQQTPGQGLQFLFEYFSETQRNKGNFPGRFSGRQFSNSRSEMNVSTLELGDSALYLCASSPGGISSYNEQFFGPGTRLTVL.

Here the CDR3 reads CASSQRGSGGSTDTQYF. Written as DNA, the CDR3 is TGCGCCAGCAGCCAAAGGGGGTCGGGAGGCAGCACAGATACGCAGTATTTT. The chain links TRBV4-1 to TRBJ2-3; TRBD2 is a possible D gene (7 bases). V was pared by 2 bases and J by 0 bases, with 15 bases between. CDR3 size: 17 residues. The germline gives CDR1 MGHRA, CDR2 YSYEKL.

The gene calls are TRBV2 and TRBJ2-3, with 8 bases lining up with TRBD2. J was trimmed by 3 bases and V by 6 bases; bases with no gene match: 8. This CDR3 spans 15 amino acids. Germline V gives CDR1 SNHLY, CDR2 FYNNEI. DNA of the CDR3: TGTGCCAGCAGCGCCGACGGGGGGGAGACAGATACGCAGTATTTT. It codes for CASSADGGETDTQYF.

The V gene is TRBV4-3, the J gene TRBJ1-2, with a tentative D call TRBD1 (5 bases). Germline CDR1 reads LGHNA; CDR2 reads YSLEER. The length of the CDR3 is 15 residues. Deletions cut 0 bases from V and 6 bases from J, with 14 bases between. The CDR3 sequence: CASSQEWTSNHGYTF. CDR3 coding DNA: TGCGCCAGCAGCCAAGAGTGGACATCCAATCATGGCTACACCTTC.

The genes are TRBV11-2 and TRBJ1-1; D not certain. The CDR3 has 12 residues. CDR1 SGHAT and CDR2 FQNNGV come from the germline V gene. Trimming took 5 bases from V and 4 from J, leaving 8 bases between them. CDR3 coding DNA: TGTGCCAGCAGCCGCGAAGTCACTGAAGCTTTCTTT. The encoded protein is CASSREVTEAFF.

The CDR3 reads CASLDGGLPGNTIYF. In DNA, the CDR3 is TGTGCCAGTCTCGACGGGGGACTGCCTGGAAACACCATATATTTT. The rearrangement uses TRBV19 and TRBJ1-3, with D possibly TRBD1 on 5 matching bases. CDR3 size: 15 residues. Deletions cut 8 bases from V and 2 bases from J, with 16 bases between. The V gene's germline CDR1 is LNHDA and CDR2 SQIVND (reference sequence).

The chain carries TRBV11-3 and TRBJ2-7; D might be TRBD1 (5 bases). Trimming shortened V by 7 bases and J by 3 bases, and 19 bases separated the two germline ends. Germline-derived CDR1 and CDR2 are SGHNT and YENEEA. This CDR3 has 15 amino acids. The CDR3 is CASNQGQPVIYEQYF. Here the CDR3 DNA reads TGTGCCAGCAACCAAGGACAACCAGTAATCTACGAGCAGTACTTC.

J is TRBJ1-5 and V is TRBV9; the match to TRBD1 covers 7 bases. This CDR3 spans 15 amino acids. The J segment lost 7 bases and the V segment lost 0 bases, leaving 7 bases of the junction unmatched. Germline loops: CDR1 SGDLS, CDR2 YYNGEE. The CDR3 region is CASSVGGGAGQPQHF. In DNA form, the CDR3 reads TGTGCCAGCAGCGTAGGAGGGGGCGCGGGACAGCCCCAGCATTTT.

Comments on this clone: This same CDR3 is encoded by further DNA sequences in the sample. The gene calls are TRBV23-1 and TRBJ2-1; D might be TRBD1 (6 bases). TRBV23-1 is identified as an open reading frame with a role that is uncertain. This CDR3 is built from 20 residues. V gave up 7 bases and J gave up 3 bases, with 31 bases separating them. CDR3 protein: CASIPLPRPGGPVSYNEQFF. DNA of the CDR3: TGCGCCAGCATCCCCCTTCCGCGGCCTGGGGGCCCAGTGAGCTACAATGAGCAGTTCTTC.

The chain is built from TRBV6-1 and TRBJ1-5, with no clear D. This CDR3 region has 12 residues. With 0 bases removed from V and 9 bases from J, the gap between germline ends came to 6 bases. In germline, CDR1 is MNHNS, CDR2 SASEGT. The CDR3 sequence: CASSEAAGPQHF. CDR3 coding DNA: TGTGCCAGCAGTGAAGCCGCGGGGCCCCAGCATTTT.

DNA of the CDR3: TGTGCCTGGAGGGACAGCTCCTACAATGAGCAGTTCTTC. It is translated as CAWRDSSYNEQFF. The gene calls are TRBV30 and TRBJ2-1; a weak D match, TRBD1 (6 bases). V was cut by 3 bases and J by 0 bases, with 6 bases left in between. Germline V CDR1 and CDR2: GTSNPN, SVGIG (reference sequence). This CDR3 spans 13 amino acids.

CDR3 sequence: CASSPRVGSNQPQHF. Written as DNA, the CDR3 is TGTGCCAGCAGCCCCCGGGTTGGTAGCAATCAGCCCCAGCATTTT. The chain is built from TRBV7-2 and TRBJ1-5, with D uncertain. CDR1 is SGHTA, CDR2 FQGNSA, per germline. V lost 5 bases, J lost 0 bases, and 11 bases lay in between. This CDR3 spans 15 amino acids.

The V and J genes are TRBV6-5 and TRBJ2-1; a weak D match, TRBD1 (5 bases). The CDR3 is 12 amino acids. Trimming stripped 7 bases from V and 4 bases from J, with 8 bases between. Germline V gene data show CDR1 as MNHEY and CDR2 as SVGAGI. CDR3 amino acids: CASTTGYNEQFF. CDR3 DNA sequence: TGTGCCAGCACCACAGGTTACAATGAGCAGTTCTTC.